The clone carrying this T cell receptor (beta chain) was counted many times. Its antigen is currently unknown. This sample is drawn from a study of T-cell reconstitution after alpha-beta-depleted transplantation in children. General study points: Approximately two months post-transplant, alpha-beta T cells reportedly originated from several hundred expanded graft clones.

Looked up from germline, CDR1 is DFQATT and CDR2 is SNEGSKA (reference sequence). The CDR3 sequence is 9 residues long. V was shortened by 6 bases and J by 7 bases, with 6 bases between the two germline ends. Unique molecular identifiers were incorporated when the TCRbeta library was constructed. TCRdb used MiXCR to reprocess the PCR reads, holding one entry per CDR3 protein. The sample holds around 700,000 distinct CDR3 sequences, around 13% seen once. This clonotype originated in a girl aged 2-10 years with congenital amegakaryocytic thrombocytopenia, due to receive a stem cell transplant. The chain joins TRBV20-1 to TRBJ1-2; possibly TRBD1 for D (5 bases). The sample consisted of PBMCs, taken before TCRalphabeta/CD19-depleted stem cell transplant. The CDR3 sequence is CSARGGYTF. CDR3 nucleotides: TGCAGTGCAAGGGGTGGCTACACCTTC.